Listed below are T cell receptor beta chains from one sample, sequenced in a study of neurological immune-mediated disorders. TCRdb re-derived calls from the 5' RACE reads in MiXCR, one entry per CDR3 protein. The sample contains over 35,000 distinct CDR3 sequences, about 13% of which appear only once. The sample comprised PBMCs. All receptors come from a female donor in good health. CDR3s include the opening cysteine and the closing phenylalanine or tryptophan. A D gene is named only where the DNA matches it firmly. Part of the rows lack a size; the others show once, few, many or a class for expanded clones.

v_gene: TRBV20-1
d_gene: -
abundance: medium-sized
j_gene: TRBJ2-5
CDR3nt: TGCAGTGCTAGAGGCGCGGGATTGAAGACCCAGTACTTC
CDR3aa: CSARGAGLKTQYF

v_gene: TRBV7-3
d_gene: TRBD2
abundance: many
j_gene: TRBJ2-1
CDR3nt: TGTGCCAGCAGCGCCGGGGGACTAGCGGACTACAATGAGCAGTTCTTC
CDR3aa: CASSAGGLADYNEQFF

v_gene: TRBV20-1
d_gene: -
abundance: many
j_gene: TRBJ2-5
CDR3nt: TGCAGTGCTAGAGAGGGGGCCAGGGAGACCCAGTACTTC
CDR3aa: CSAREGARETQYF

v_gene: TRBV6-1
d_gene: TRBD1
abundance: many
j_gene: TRBJ2-1
CDR3nt: TGTGCCAGCAACGAAGGACAGGGTTTCTTCTACAATGAGCAGTTCTTC
CDR3aa: CASNEGQGFFYNEQFF

v_gene: TRBV12-3/TRBV12-4
d_gene: -
abundance: many
j_gene: TRBJ1-5
CDR3nt: TGTGCCAGCAGTTTGGGAGGGATCAATCAGCCCCAGCATTTT
CDR3aa: CASSLGGINQPQHF

v_gene: TRBV27
d_gene: -
abundance: many
j_gene: TRBJ1-5
CDR3nt: TGTGCCAGCAGTTTTCACGGCAATCAGCCCCAGCATTTT
CDR3aa: CASSFHGNQPQHF

v_gene: TRBV18
d_gene: -
abundance: -
j_gene: TRBJ1-2
CDR3nt: TGTGCCAGCTCACCGGACAGTAGCTATGGCTACACCTTC
CDR3aa: CASSPDSSYGYTF

v_gene: TRBV11-2
d_gene: -
abundance: many
j_gene: TRBJ2-7
CDR3nt: TGTGCCAGCAGCTTAGGGCGATACGGAACCTACGAGCAGTACTTC
CDR3aa: CASSLGRYGTYEQYF

v_gene: TRBV28
d_gene: -
abundance: many
j_gene: TRBJ1-6
CDR3nt: TGTGCCAGCAAGCAGGCGGGTTCACCCCTCCACTTT
CDR3aa: CASKQAGSPLHF

v_gene: TRBV2
d_gene: -
abundance: many
j_gene: TRBJ1-1
CDR3nt: TGTGCCAGCAGCCCACGGAGTCTGTCCCCGGGCACTGAAGCTTTCTTT
CDR3aa: CASSPRSLSPGTEAFF

v_gene: TRBV7-2
d_gene: -
abundance: many
j_gene: TRBJ1-3
CDR3nt: TGTGCCAGCAGATTACAGGTTACAAACACCATATATTTT
CDR3aa: CASRLQVTNTIYF

v_gene: TRBV7-6
d_gene: -
abundance: many
j_gene: TRBJ2-7
CDR3nt: TGTGCCAGCAGCTTGGGAGGTGCCCTTTCCTACGAGCAGTACTTC
CDR3aa: CASSLGGALSYEQYF

v_gene: TRBV12-3/TRBV12-4
d_gene: -
abundance: many
j_gene: TRBJ2-7
CDR3nt: TGTGCCAGCAGTGAGACGGATGTCCGGGGCGAGCAGTACTTC
CDR3aa: CASSETDVRGEQYF

v_gene: TRBV20-1
d_gene: TRBD2
abundance: many
j_gene: TRBJ2-3
CDR3nt: TGCAGTGCTAGAACCCTACTACTAGCGGGCACGGATACGCAGTATTTT
CDR3aa: CSARTLLLAGTDTQYF

v_gene: TRBV7-3
d_gene: -
abundance: few
j_gene: TRBJ2-3
CDR3nt: TGTGCCAGCAGCCCGCGCGGCTTCGGTACAGATACGCAGTATTTT
CDR3aa: CASSPRGFGTDTQYF

v_gene: TRBV5-1
d_gene: -
abundance: many
j_gene: TRBJ2-5
CDR3nt: TGCGCCAGCAAACGCGGACAGAGCATCCAAGAGACCCAGTACTTC
CDR3aa: CASKRGQSIQETQYF

v_gene: TRBV5-1
d_gene: -
abundance: once
j_gene: TRBJ1-1
CDR3nt: TGCGCCAGCAGCTCAAAATCGGAAGAAGAAGCTTTCTTT
CDR3aa: CASSSKSEEEAFF

v_gene: TRBV7-8
d_gene: TRBD2
abundance: many
j_gene: TRBJ2-1
CDR3nt: TGTGCCAGCAGCTTGATTTCCGGGACTAGCGGGAGGGGGAATGAGCAGTTCTTC
CDR3aa: CASSLISGTSGRGNEQFF

v_gene: TRBV15
d_gene: TRBD2
abundance: -
j_gene: TRBJ2-1
CDR3nt: TGTGCCACCAGCAGAGATCAGGGAGGGAGACGCCATAAGCAGTTCTTC
CDR3aa: CATSRDQGGRRHKQFF

v_gene: TRBV2
d_gene: -
abundance: many
j_gene: TRBJ1-1
CDR3nt: TGTGCCAGCACGGGGGCTTTGAACACTGAAGCTTTCTTT
CDR3aa: CASTGALNTEAFF

v_gene: TRBV5-1
d_gene: -
abundance: many
j_gene: TRBJ1-2
CDR3nt: TGCGCCAGCAGCCTGGACGGCTCCTATGGCTACACCTTC
CDR3aa: CASSLDGSYGYTF

v_gene: TRBV12-3/TRBV12-4
d_gene: -
abundance: many
j_gene: TRBJ1-6
CDR3nt: TGTGCCAGCAGTTTAGGACCCCGACCGAGTTCACCCCTCCACTTT
CDR3aa: CASSLGPRPSSPLHF

v_gene: TRBV30
d_gene: TRBD1
abundance: many
j_gene: TRBJ1-2
CDR3nt: TGTGCCTGGAGTGTACGACAGGGACGAACGGGCTACACCTTC
CDR3aa: CAWSVRQGRTGYTF

v_gene: TRBV25-1
d_gene: TRBD2
abundance: many
j_gene: TRBJ2-7
CDR3nt: TGTGCCAGCAGCCCTCGGGGGGTCCAGAAAGGGGCCTACGAGCAGTACTTC
CDR3aa: CASSPRGVQKGAYEQYF

v_gene: TRBV24-1
d_gene: TRBD2
abundance: many
j_gene: TRBJ2-1
CDR3nt: TGTGCCACCGAAGGGACTAGCGGCCCCCGGGGTCGGTTCTTC
CDR3aa: CATEGTSGPRGRFF

v_gene: TRBV5-1
d_gene: -
abundance: many
j_gene: TRBJ1-1
CDR3nt: TGCGCCAGCAGCTCGGCCATGGGGCAGGGGAACACTGAAGCTTTCTTT
CDR3aa: CASSSAMGQGNTEAFF

v_gene: TRBV6-5
d_gene: -
abundance: many
j_gene: TRBJ1-1
CDR3nt: TGTGCCAGCAGTTCCCCGCGTTACACTGAAGCTTTCTTT
CDR3aa: CASSSPRYTEAFF

v_gene: TRBV10-3
d_gene: -
abundance: many
j_gene: TRBJ1-2
CDR3nt: TGTGCCATCAGTGAGTCCGGGACGGGCTATGGCTACACCTTC
CDR3aa: CAISESGTGYGYTF

v_gene: TRBV6-6
d_gene: TRBD1
abundance: many
j_gene: TRBJ2-7
CDR3nt: TGTGCCAGCACCGGACAGGCCGGATACGAGCAGTACTTC
CDR3aa: CASTGQAGYEQYF

v_gene: TRBV20-1
d_gene: -
abundance: many
j_gene: TRBJ2-3
CDR3nt: TGCAGTGCTAGACGGCCAGATACGCAGTATTTT
CDR3aa: CSARRPDTQYF

v_gene: TRBV29-1
d_gene: TRBD2
abundance: -
j_gene: TRBJ2-3
CDR3nt: TGCAGCATTACTAGCGGGAGGTCCCTCACAGATACGCAGTATTTT
CDR3aa: CSITSGRSLTDTQYF

v_gene: TRBV5-1
d_gene: -
abundance: many
j_gene: TRBJ2-7
CDR3nt: TGCGCCAGCAGCTTGGCAGGAGGACCCTACGAGCAGTACTTC
CDR3aa: CASSLAGGPYEQYF

v_gene: TRBV18
d_gene: -
abundance: -
j_gene: TRBJ2-7
CDR3nt: TGTAACAGCTCACCCTCGTCGTGGGGCGAGCAGTACTTC
CDR3aa: CNSSPSSWGEQYF

v_gene: TRBV6-6
d_gene: -
abundance: many
j_gene: TRBJ1-2
CDR3nt: TGTGCCAGCATGGAACAGATAAACTATGGCTACACCTTC
CDR3aa: CASMEQINYGYTF

v_gene: TRBV2
d_gene: TRBD1
abundance: many
j_gene: TRBJ1-1
CDR3nt: TGTGCCAGCACCCACGGGGGGGAGGGGGCGGGAGTTGAAGCTTTCTTT
CDR3aa: CASTHGGEGAGVEAFF

v_gene: TRBV12-3/TRBV12-4
d_gene: -
abundance: many
j_gene: TRBJ2-1
CDR3nt: TGTGCCAGCAGTTCCGGGGTTGGGACCCTCAATGAGCAGTTCTTC
CDR3aa: CASSSGVGTLNEQFF

v_gene: TRBV24-1
d_gene: TRBD1
abundance: many
j_gene: TRBJ1-2
CDR3nt: TGTGCCACCAGTGAACGTGGGACAGGGAGAGGCTACACCTTC
CDR3aa: CATSERGTGRGYTF

v_gene: TRBV7-6
d_gene: -
abundance: -
j_gene: TRBJ2-5
CDR3nt: TGTGCCAGCAGCTTTAATTTTGGGCCTGGGGAGACCCAGTACTTC
CDR3aa: CASSFNFGPGETQYF

v_gene: TRBV20-1
d_gene: -
abundance: many
j_gene: TRBJ2-3
CDR3nt: TGCAGTGCTAGACGAGCAGATACGCAGTATTTT
CDR3aa: CSARRADTQYF

v_gene: TRBV2
d_gene: TRBD2
abundance: many
j_gene: TRBJ2-2
CDR3nt: TGTGCCAGCGGACACGGTACTAGCGTTAACACCGGGGAGCTGTTTTTT
CDR3aa: CASGHGTSVNTGELFF

v_gene: TRBV7-6
d_gene: -
abundance: many
j_gene: TRBJ2-7
CDR3nt: TGTGCCAGCAGCTTATCAGGGGGGGGATACGAGCAGTACTTC
CDR3aa: CASSLSGGGYEQYF

v_gene: TRBV24-1
d_gene: TRBD2
abundance: many
j_gene: TRBJ2-3
CDR3nt: TGTGCCACCAGTGATCCGGGACTAGCGGGAGATACGCAGTATTTT
CDR3aa: CATSDPGLAGDTQYF

v_gene: TRBV9
d_gene: TRBD2
abundance: many
j_gene: TRBJ2-7
CDR3nt: TGTGCCAGCAGCGTTTCCGGGACTAGCTCCTACGAGCAGTACTTC
CDR3aa: CASSVSGTSSYEQYF

v_gene: TRBV6-2/TRBV6-3
d_gene: -
abundance: many
j_gene: TRBJ1-5
CDR3nt: TGTGCCAGCAGTTATGTTGGTGGTCATCAGCCCCAGCATTTT
CDR3aa: CASSYVGGHQPQHF

v_gene: TRBV5-1
d_gene: TRBD2
abundance: -
j_gene: TRBJ2-1
CDR3nt: TGCGCCAGCAGTGTGGAAGGTATCGGGGGGGTAATATCCTACAATGAGCAGTTCTTC
CDR3aa: CASSVEGIGGVISYNEQFF

v_gene: TRBV14
d_gene: -
abundance: -
j_gene: TRBJ1-1
CDR3nt: TGTGCCAGCAGCCAAGATCGGGCGAGGGCTTTCTTT
CDR3aa: CASSQDRARAFF

v_gene: TRBV6-5
d_gene: -
abundance: many
j_gene: TRBJ1-1
CDR3nt: TGTGCCAGCAGTCCCCTCGGGGTTGGATACACTGAAGCTTTCTTT
CDR3aa: CASSPLGVGYTEAFF

v_gene: TRBV12-3/TRBV12-4
d_gene: -
abundance: many
j_gene: TRBJ1-4
CDR3nt: TGTGCCAGCAGTTTAGAAGGGCGGGAAAAACTGTTTTTT
CDR3aa: CASSLEGREKLFF

v_gene: TRBV5-1
d_gene: -
abundance: many
j_gene: TRBJ2-6
CDR3nt: TGCGCCAGCAGCTTGGCCTGGGTCTCTGGGGCCAACGTCCTGACTTTC
CDR3aa: CASSLAWVSGANVLTF

v_gene: TRBV18
d_gene: -
abundance: many
j_gene: TRBJ1-1
CDR3nt: TGTGCCAGCTCCACCCAGTGGGGGGACACTGAAGCTTTCTTT
CDR3aa: CASSTQWGDTEAFF

v_gene: TRBV11-1
d_gene: -
abundance: many
j_gene: TRBJ1-1
CDR3nt: TGTGCCAGCAGCTATATGAACACTGAAGCTTTCTTT
CDR3aa: CASSYMNTEAFF

v_gene: TRBV20-1
d_gene: -
abundance: many
j_gene: TRBJ2-7
CDR3nt: TGCAGTGCTAGAGAAGGTGGACAGCCCTTGGAGCAGTACTTC
CDR3aa: CSAREGGQPLEQYF

v_gene: TRBV6-5
d_gene: -
abundance: many
j_gene: TRBJ1-1
CDR3nt: TGTGCCAGCAGTTACTCGACGGGGGCTGAAGCTTTCTTT
CDR3aa: CASSYSTGAEAFF

v_gene: TRBV5-1
d_gene: -
abundance: many
j_gene: TRBJ2-1
CDR3nt: TGCGCCAGCAGCCCTCTGGGGAAGAGCTCCTACAATGAGCAGTTCTTC
CDR3aa: CASSPLGKSSYNEQFF

v_gene: TRBV12-3/TRBV12-4
d_gene: -
abundance: many
j_gene: TRBJ2-3
CDR3nt: TGTGCCAGCAGGCCCGGGACTTCGTTACTCACAGATACGCAGTATTTT
CDR3aa: CASRPGTSLLTDTQYF

v_gene: TRBV29-1
d_gene: TRBD1
abundance: many
j_gene: TRBJ1-2
CDR3nt: TGCAGCGTTGTAACCGGGACAGGGGGGATTAAGAGTGGCTACACCTTC
CDR3aa: CSVVTGTGGIKSGYTF

v_gene: TRBV11-2
d_gene: -
abundance: many
j_gene: TRBJ2-5
CDR3nt: TGTGCCAGCAGCTGGCGATCAGAGTACCAAGAGACCCAGTACTTC
CDR3aa: CASSWRSEYQETQYF